The 32 T cell receptor beta chains in this list originate from one sample, sequenced in a study of beta chain features in type 1 diabetes. Sequencing targeted expressed TCRB transcripts, as all isolated RNA had been reverse transcribed. TCRdb's table, derived via immunoSEQ multiplex PCR, lists solely in-frame clones and lacks some. The table has around 430,000 clones, roughly 30% seen once; the top ten hold 0.05% to 0.065%. The sample consisted of naive CD4+ T cells from blood. The receptors originated from a man between 18 and 35 years old in good health.

This clone was seen a handful of times. The chain carries TRBV29-1 and TRBJ2-5; D might be TRBD2 (6 bases). Germline values: CDR1 SQVTM, CDR2 ANQGSEA. V shed 6 bases and J shed 5 bases, with 19 bases lying between them. The CDR3 contains 14 residues. The CDR3 protein is CSVVDTGVAETQYF. The CDR3, as DNA: TGCAGCGTCGTTGACACGGGAGTAGCCGAGACCCAGTACTTC.

This clone was detected a few times. The genes are TRBV29-1 and TRBJ2-5; 10 positions match TRBD2. V lost 2 bases to trimming and J lost 0 bases; unmatched junction nucleotides: 6. This CDR3 contains 16 residues. Germline CDR1 and CDR2: SQVTM and ANQGSEA. The CDR3 DNA reads TGCAGCGTTGAACCGGGACTAGCGTGGTACCAAGAGACCCAGTACTTC. Its protein is CSVEPGLAWYQETQYF.

The chain couples TRBV5-4 to TRBJ2-1, with 9 nucleotides matching TRBD2. CDR3 length: 17 amino acids. Per the germline V gene, CDR1 is SGHNT and CDR2 is YYREEE (reference sequence). The J segment lost 0 bases and the V segment lost 4 bases, leaving 8 bases of the junction unmatched. The CDR3 region is CASSLVTSGFSYNEQFF. The CDR3 region has the DNA TGTGCCAGCAGCCTTGTGACTAGCGGCTTCTCCTACAATGAGCAGTTCTTC.

In its sample, this clone was seen a few times. V is TRBV15 and J is TRBJ2-7; D is ambiguous. Germline lookup yields CDR1 LNHNV and CDR2 YYDKDF (reference sequence). The ends were cut back, 0 bases at V and 4 bases at J, with 7 bases in the middle. The CDR3 is 13 residues long. Here the CDR3 reads CATSRDRHYEQYF. CDR3 sequence (DNA): TGTGCCACCAGCAGAGATAGGCATTACGAGCAGTACTTC.

This clone showed up just a few times. The chain links TRBV14 to TRBJ2-1, with D perhaps matching TRBD2 (6 bases). Germline assignment: CDR1 SGHDN and CDR2 FVKESK. V was shortened by 5 bases and J by 5 bases, with 13 bases between the two germline ends. CDR3 size: 14 residues. The CDR3 DNA is TGTGCCAGCAGCGTCGGGAGAAGGGACAATGAGCAGTTCTTC. Its translation: CASSVGRRDNEQFF.

This clone was recorded a few times. V and J are TRBV7-2 and TRBJ1-5, with a tentative D call TRBD1 (5 bases). CDR1 SGHTA and CDR2 FQGNSA come from the germline V gene. The CDR3 has 13 amino acids. The V end lost 6 bases, the J end lost 5 bases, and 11 bases lay between the germline ends. CDR3 DNA: TGTGCCAGCAGTCTCATACAGGATCAGCCCCAGCATTTT. It is translated as CASSLIQDQPQHF.

This rearrangement joins TRBV5-4 to TRBJ2-5; D tentatively fits TRBD1 or TRBD2 (5 bases each). Trimming removed 1 base at V and 1 base at J, with 11 bases between. CDR3 length: 15 amino acids. The V gene's germline CDR1 is SGHNT and CDR2 YYREEE (reference sequence). CDR3 residues: CASSLSPGPQETQYF. CDR3 coding DNA: TGTGCCAGCAGCTTGTCTCCGGGGCCCCAAGAGACCCAGTACTTC.

This sequence joins TRBV5-1 and TRBJ2-1; TRBD2 is a possible D gene (5 bases). Trimming removed 6 bases from V and 7 bases from J, with 8 bases in between. In germline, CDR1 is SGHRS, CDR2 YFSETQ. This CDR3 has 11 amino acids. The CDR3 is CASTRGNEQFF. Here the CDR3 DNA reads TGCGCCAGCACGAGAGGGAATGAGCAGTTCTTC.

The chain carries TRBV29-1 and TRBJ1-1, with D uncertain. The CDR3 runs 12 residues. CDR1 is SQVTM, CDR2 ANQGSEA, per germline. Deletions cut 3 bases from V and 8 bases from J, with 13 bases between. CDR3 sequence reads: CSVEGRGTEAFF. The CDR3, as DNA: TGCAGCGTTGAGGGCAGAGGAACCGAAGCTTTCTTT.

This clone was seen a handful of times. DNA of the CDR3: TGTGCCTGGAGTGTAGCGGCCCGCCGTGGGAACACTGAAGCTTTCTTT. The encoded protein is CAWSVAARRGNTEAFF. The chain has TRBV30 and TRBJ1-1; D unresolved. Per the germline V gene, CDR1 is GTSNPN and CDR2 is SVGIG (reference sequence). The CDR3 sequence is 16 residues long. The V and J ends lost 0 bases and 1 base respectively, with 15 bases between them.

DNA for the CDR3: TGTGCCAGCAGCTTGATGAGCCAGGGAGGCTACGAGCAGTACTTC. This gives the protein CASSLMSQGGYEQYF. The J gene is TRBJ2-7, the V gene TRBV5-6; D perhaps matches TRBD2 (6 bases). V lost 1 base and J 3 bases, leaving 14 bases between the germline ends. The germline V gene encodes CDR1 SGHDT and CDR2 YYEEEE. There are 15 residues in the CDR3.

The V and J genes are TRBV30 and TRBJ2-3; 7 bases agree with TRBD2. V gave up 3 bases and J gave up 1 base; unmatched junction bases: 4. This CDR3 is built from 14 residues. The germline V gene encodes CDR1 GTSNPN and CDR2 SVGIG (reference sequence). The CDR3 sequence: CAWSGRLGTDTQYF. CDR3 nucleotides: TGTGCCTGGAGCGGGAGGTTGGGCACAGATACGCAGTATTTT. The whole variable domain, filled in from reference TRBV30 and TRBJ2-3, reads SQTIHQWPATLVQPVGSPLSLECTVEGTSNPNLYWYRQAAGRGLQLLFYSVGIGQISSEVPQNLSASRPQDRQFILSSKKLLLSDSGFYLCAWSGRLGTDTQYFGPGTRLTVL.

As for this clone: This CDR3 is also generated by other DNA sequences in the sample. The chain employs TRBV5-1 and TRBJ2-1; 12 bases map to TRBD2. The V segment lost 0 bases and the J segment 6 bases; nucleotides outside the gene matches: 1. Looked up from germline, CDR1 is SGHRS and CDR2 is YFSETQ. This CDR3 is built from 15 residues. The CDR3 loop is CASSLGLAGVNEQFF. The CDR3 DNA sequence: TGCGCCAGCAGCTTGGGACTAGCGGGGGTCAATGAGCAGTTCTTC.

This clone was counted a few times. The CDR3 bases are TGTGCCAGCACCTACAGCCTTGAAGCTTTCTTT. Its translation is CASTYSLEAFF. The V gene is TRBV6-5, the J gene TRBJ1-1; D remains ambiguous. The CDR3 is 11 residues long. The V and J ends lost 7 bases and 7 bases respectively, with 10 bases between them. CDR1 is MNHEY and CDR2 is SVGAGI in the germline V gene.

This clone was seen a few times. The V gene is TRBV29-1, the J gene TRBJ2-5, with 8 bases that match TRBD2. This CDR3 spans 15 amino acids. After removal of 7 bases from V and 1 base from J, the junction contained 11 bases not matched to a gene. Per the germline V gene, CDR1 is SQVTM and CDR2 is ANQGSEA. CDR3 bases: TGCAGCGCTGGGCCATTAGCGGGAACCCAAGAGACCCAGTACTTC. Its protein is CSAGPLAGTQETQYF.

The rearrangement uses TRBV30 and TRBJ2-1, with TRBD2 matching over 13 bases. The CDR3 consists of 16 residues. Losses at the gene ends were 1 base for V and 5 bases for J; bases not matched to a gene: 5. The germline V gene encodes CDR1 GTSNPN and CDR2 SVGIG (reference sequence). The CDR3 DNA follows: TGTGCCTGGAGTGAACTAGCGGGAGGGAGGAACAATGAGCAGTTCTTC. It encodes CAWSELAGGRNNEQFF.

Remarks on this clone: Other DNA sequences within the sample encode an identical CDR3. The V and J genes are TRBV29-1 and TRBJ1-2; D not resolved. The CDR3 is made up of 12 amino acids. Germline loops: CDR1 SQVTM, CDR2 ANQGSEA. The V gene lost 3 bases and the J gene lost 2 bases, with 7 bases spanning the gap. The CDR3 nucleotides are TGCAGCGTTGACAGGTCCAACTATGGCTACACCTTC. Translating gives CSVDRSNYGYTF.

The chain links TRBV4-3 to TRBJ1-1; no clear D. The CDR3 length is 16 residues. The germline V and J ends were trimmed by 0 bases and 0 bases, with 11 bases remaining between them. The germline gives CDR1 LGHNA, CDR2 YSLEER. The CDR3 region has the DNA TGCGCCAGCAGCCAAGATCAAGCAGTCATGAACACTGAAGCTTTCTTT. It codes for CASSQDQAVMNTEAFF.

In this sample, this clone turned up a few times. The V and J genes are TRBV30 and TRBJ2-1; D is uncertain. The CDR3 covers 12 residues. Deletions cut 4 bases from V and 9 bases from J, with 13 bases between. Germline loops: CDR1 GTSNPN, CDR2 SVGIG (reference sequence). In nucleotides, the CDR3 is TGTGCCTGGAAAAACGGAGTCAGTGAGCAGTTCTTC. It is translated as CAWKNGVSEQFF.

This chain uses TRBV9 with TRBJ2-2, with TRBD1 matching over 8 bases. The V gene end was trimmed by 4 bases and the J gene end by 6 bases; junction bases not matched to a gene: 5. This CDR3 has 14 residues. Germline values: CDR1 SGDLS, CDR2 YYNGEE. The CDR3 coding sequence is TGTGCCAGCAGCCCCGGACAGGGTGCCGGGGAGCTGTTTTTT. It yields the protein CASSPGQGAGELFF.

This sequence joins TRBV30 and TRBJ2-2; D possibly matches TRBD1 or TRBD2 (5 bases each). The CDR3 spans 13 residues. The V end was cut by 1 base, the J end by 3 bases, with 6 bases between. Per the germline V gene, CDR1 is GTSNPN and CDR2 is SVGIG (reference sequence). The CDR3 region is CAWSAGHTGELFF. The CDR3 DNA sequence: TGTGCCTGGAGTGCGGGACACACCGGGGAGCTGTTTTTT.

The rearrangement links TRBV7-9 to TRBJ2-3; 7 bases are a match to TRBD2. Trimming cost V 6 bases and J 0 bases; bases outside gene matches: 12. The CDR3 extends over 17 amino acids. Per germline, CDR1 SEHNR and CDR2 FQNEAQ (reference sequence). CDR3 amino acids: CASSPIMASGSTDTQYF. Here the CDR3 DNA reads TGTGCCAGCAGTCCCATCATGGCTAGCGGAAGCACAGATACGCAGTATTTT.

This clone was picked up a small number of times. The chain carries TRBV11-2 and TRBJ2-5; D remains unclear. This CDR3 comprises 14 residues. Germline V lookup: CDR1 SGHAT, CDR2 FQNNGV. The ends were cut back, 1 base at V and 0 bases at J, with 6 bases in the middle. CDR3 amino acids: CASSLGMYQETQYF. DNA of the CDR3: TGTGCCAGCAGCTTAGGGATGTACCAAGAGACCCAGTACTTC.

This clone was observed a few times. Different DNA sequences within this sample yield the same CDR3. The CDR3 DNA reads as TGCGCCAGCAGCTCGGACCGCAGCACAGATACGCAGTATTTT. Its translation: CASSSDRSTDTQYF. The J gene is TRBJ2-3, the V gene TRBV5-1; no firm D call. This CDR3 contains 14 residues. Trimming shortened V by 3 bases and J by 0 bases, and 8 bases separated the two germline ends. Per the germline V gene, CDR1 is SGHRS and CDR2 is YFSETQ.

The chain has TRBV29-1 and TRBJ1-5; no definite D call. The CDR3 totals 15 residues. Germline assignment: CDR1 SQVTM and CDR2 ANQGSEA. The V and J ends lost 4 bases and 0 bases respectively, with 13 bases between them. The CDR3 DNA reads TGCAGCGTTGTGATTAGCGGGGATAGCAATCAGCCCCAGCATTTT. Its translation is CSVVISGDSNQPQHF.

V is TRBV30 and J is TRBJ2-5; D is ambiguous. The DNA end favors TRBJ2-7, so the J call may be wrong. CDR1 is GTSNPN and CDR2 is SVGIG in the germline V gene (reference sequence). CDR3 length: 12 amino acids. CDR3 loop: CAWSVVSYEQYF. The CDR3, as DNA: TGTGCCTGGAGTGTAGTGAGTTACGAGCAGTACTTC.

This clone has only a few counts. The chain joins TRBV9 to TRBJ2-1; tentative D call: TRBD2 (5 bases). Germline CDR1 and CDR2: SGDLS and YYNGEE. Trimming removed 0 bases at V and 0 bases at J, with 10 bases between. The length of the CDR3 is 16 residues. The CDR3 region has the DNA TGTGCCAGCAGCGTAGCGGACTTCCTCTCCTACAATGAGCAGTTCTTC. It is translated as CASSVADFLSYNEQFF.

A few counts support this clone. The V gene is TRBV4-1, the J gene TRBJ1-4, with D possibly TRBD1 on 5 matching bases. This CDR3 has 14 amino acids. Germline CDR1 and CDR2: MGHRA and YSYEKL. Trimming pared 4 bases from V and 6 bases from J, leaving 12 bases between. The chain's CDR3 is CASSPGGAYEKLFF. The CDR3 DNA reads TGCGCCAGCAGCCCCGGAGGGGCCTATGAAAAACTGTTTTTT.

The CDR3 region is CASSELSQDQETQYF. The CDR3 nucleotides are TGTGCCAGCAGTGAATTGTCCCAAGACCAAGAGACCCAGTACTTC. This rearrangement joins TRBV25-1 to TRBJ2-5, with D uncertain. CDR3 length: 15 amino acids. Per germline, CDR1 MGHDK and CDR2 SYGVNS. V was pared by 1 base and J by 0 bases, with 9 bases between.

This clone was detected only a few times. The rearrangement links TRBV7-2 to TRBJ2-7, with unresolved D. Germline V lookup: CDR1 SGHTA, CDR2 FQGNSA. The CDR3 has 12 amino acids. V lost 5 bases, J lost 5 bases, and 10 bases lay in between. The CDR3: CASSPRFDEQYF. For the CDR3, the DNA is TGTGCCAGCAGCCCGCGGTTCGACGAGCAGTACTTC.

The chain uses TRBV6-6 and TRBJ1-5; D unclear. V was shortened by 6 bases and J by 4 bases, with 7 bases between the two germline ends. The germline V gene has CDR1 MNHNY and CDR2 SVGAGI (reference sequence). The CDR3 covers 12 residues. The CDR3 coding sequence is TGTGCCAGCAGGGTCGGGAATCAGCCCCAGCATTTT. The encoded protein is CASRVGNQPQHF.

The chain couples TRBV7-9 to TRBJ2-1; D remains unclear. V lost 0 bases to trimming and J lost 0 bases, with 6 bases between them. Germline-derived CDR1 and CDR2 are SEHNR and FQNEAQ (reference sequence). This CDR3 spans 15 amino acids. CDR3 sequence (DNA): TGTGCCAGCAGCTTAGCAGGTGACTCCTACAATGAGCAGTTCTTC. Amino acid sequence: CASSLAGDSYNEQFF.